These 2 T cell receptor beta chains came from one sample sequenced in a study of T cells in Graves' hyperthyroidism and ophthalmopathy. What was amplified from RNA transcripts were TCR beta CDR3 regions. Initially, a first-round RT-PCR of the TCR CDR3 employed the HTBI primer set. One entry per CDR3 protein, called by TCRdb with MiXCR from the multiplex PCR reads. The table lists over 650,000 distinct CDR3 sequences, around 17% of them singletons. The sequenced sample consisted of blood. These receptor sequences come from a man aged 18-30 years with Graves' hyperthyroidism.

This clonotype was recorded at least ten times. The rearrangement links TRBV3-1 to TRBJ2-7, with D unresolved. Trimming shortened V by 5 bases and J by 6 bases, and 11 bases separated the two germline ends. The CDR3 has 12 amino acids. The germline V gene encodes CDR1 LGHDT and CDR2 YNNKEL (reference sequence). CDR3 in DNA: TGTGCCAGCAGCGCGCTGAGGCGCGAGCAGTACTTC. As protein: CASSALRREQYF.

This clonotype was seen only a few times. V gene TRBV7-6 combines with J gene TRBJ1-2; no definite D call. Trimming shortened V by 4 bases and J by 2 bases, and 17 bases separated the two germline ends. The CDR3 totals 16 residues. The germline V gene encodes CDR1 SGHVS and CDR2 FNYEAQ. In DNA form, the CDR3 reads TGTGCCAGCAGCTCTAACTTAGAGCATTTGAACTATGGCTACACCTTC. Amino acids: CASSSNLEHLNYGYTF.